This TCR beta chain emerged from a study of shared clonotypes between healthy human individuals. After removal of 2 bases from V and 8 bases from J, the junction contained 0 bases not matched to a gene. Germline CDR1 ENHRY, CDR2 SYGVKD. The CDR3 consists of 12 residues. TCRdb's table, derived via immunoSEQ multiplex PCR, lists solely in-frame clones and lacks some. Counted here are about 1.1 million clones, roughly 80% occurring once; the ten biggest clones make up 0.89%. This clone was found once. The chain employs TRBV10-3 and TRBJ2-1; 7 bases are a match to TRBD2. The material sequenced was memory CD4+ T cells from PBMCs. The sample's subset: CD45RA-negative fraction. This TCR derives from a man between 18 and 35 years old in good health. Some clones in this sample may be carry-over from other donors' samples. The CDR3 loop is CAISESGDEQFF. The CDR3 DNA sequence: TGTGCCATCAGTGAGAGCGGGGATGAGCAGTTCTTC.